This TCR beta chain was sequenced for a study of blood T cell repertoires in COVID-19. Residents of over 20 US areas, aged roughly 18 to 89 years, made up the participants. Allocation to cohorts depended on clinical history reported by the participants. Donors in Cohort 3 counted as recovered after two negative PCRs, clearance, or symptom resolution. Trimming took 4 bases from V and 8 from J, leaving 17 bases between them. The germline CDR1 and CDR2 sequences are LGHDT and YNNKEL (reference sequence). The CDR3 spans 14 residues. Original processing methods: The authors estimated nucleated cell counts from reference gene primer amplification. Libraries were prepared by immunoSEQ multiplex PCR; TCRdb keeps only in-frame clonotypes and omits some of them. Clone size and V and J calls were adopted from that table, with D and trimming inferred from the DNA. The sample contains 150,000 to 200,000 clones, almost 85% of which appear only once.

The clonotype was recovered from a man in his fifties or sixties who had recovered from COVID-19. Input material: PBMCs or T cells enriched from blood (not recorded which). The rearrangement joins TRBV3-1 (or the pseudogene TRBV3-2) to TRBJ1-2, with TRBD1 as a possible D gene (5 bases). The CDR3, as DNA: TGTGCCAGCAGCCTTTGGCAGGGCCTAGAGGGCTACACCTTC. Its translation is CASSLWQGLEGYTF.